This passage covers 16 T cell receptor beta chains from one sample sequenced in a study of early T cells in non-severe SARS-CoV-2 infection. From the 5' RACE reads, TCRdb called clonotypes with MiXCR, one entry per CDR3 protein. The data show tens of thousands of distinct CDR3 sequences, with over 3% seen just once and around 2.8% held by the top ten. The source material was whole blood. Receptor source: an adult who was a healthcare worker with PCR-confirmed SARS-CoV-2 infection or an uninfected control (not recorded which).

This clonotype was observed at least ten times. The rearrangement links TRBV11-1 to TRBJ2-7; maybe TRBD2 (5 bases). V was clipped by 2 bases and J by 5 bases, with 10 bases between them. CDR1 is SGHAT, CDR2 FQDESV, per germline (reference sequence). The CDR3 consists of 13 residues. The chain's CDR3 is CASSLLSADEQYF. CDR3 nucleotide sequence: TGTGCCAGCAGCTTACTCTCAGCGGACGAGCAGTACTTC.

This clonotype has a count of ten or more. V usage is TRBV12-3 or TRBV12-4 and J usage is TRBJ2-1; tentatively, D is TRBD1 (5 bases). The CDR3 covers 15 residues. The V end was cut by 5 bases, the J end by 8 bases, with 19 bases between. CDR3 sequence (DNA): TGTGCCAGCAGTGTCCGAGACAGTCGAACCGATGAGCAGTTCTTC. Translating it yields CASSVRDSRTDEQFF.

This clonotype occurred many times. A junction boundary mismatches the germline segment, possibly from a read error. CDR3 protein: CSVDEGAADRPNAEAFF. CDR3 sequence (DNA): TGCAGCGTTGATGAGGGGGCGGCGGACCGACCGAACGCTGAAGCTTTCTTT. This sequence joins TRBV29-1 and TRBJ1-1, with 7 bases lining up with TRBD1. The CDR3 extends over 17 amino acids. Looked up from germline, CDR1 is SQVTM and CDR2 is ANQGSEA.

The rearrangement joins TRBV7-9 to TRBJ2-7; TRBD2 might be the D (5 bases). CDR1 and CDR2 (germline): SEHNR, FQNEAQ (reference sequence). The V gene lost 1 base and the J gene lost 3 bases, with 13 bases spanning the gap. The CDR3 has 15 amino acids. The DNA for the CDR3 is TGTGCCAGCAGCTTAGGATTTCTAGCCAACTACGAGCAGTACTTC. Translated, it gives CASSLGFLANYEQYF.

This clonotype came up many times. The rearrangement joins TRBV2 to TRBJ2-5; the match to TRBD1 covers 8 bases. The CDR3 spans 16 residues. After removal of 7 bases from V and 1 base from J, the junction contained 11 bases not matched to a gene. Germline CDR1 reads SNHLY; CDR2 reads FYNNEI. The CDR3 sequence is CASNLGQEMLQETQYF. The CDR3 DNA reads TGTGCCAGCAATTTGGGACAGGAGATGCTCCAAGAGACCCAGTACTTC.

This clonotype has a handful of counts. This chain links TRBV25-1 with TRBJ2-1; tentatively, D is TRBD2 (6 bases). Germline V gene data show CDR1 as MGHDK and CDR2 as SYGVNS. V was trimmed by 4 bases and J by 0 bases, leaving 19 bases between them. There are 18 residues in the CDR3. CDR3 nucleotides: TGTGCCAGCAGTGGACCGGGACTGGCCGCCTTCTCCTACAATGAGCAGTTCTTC. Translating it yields CASSGPGLAAFSYNEQFF.

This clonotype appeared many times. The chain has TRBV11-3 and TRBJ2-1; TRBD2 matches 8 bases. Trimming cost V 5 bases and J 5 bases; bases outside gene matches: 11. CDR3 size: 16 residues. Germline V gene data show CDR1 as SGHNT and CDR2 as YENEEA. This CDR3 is CASSLHRLASHNEQFF. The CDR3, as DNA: TGTGCCAGCAGCCTACATAGACTAGCGTCTCACAATGAGCAGTTCTTC. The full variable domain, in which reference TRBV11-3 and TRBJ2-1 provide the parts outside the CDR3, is EAGVVQSPRYKIIEKKQPVAFWCNPISGHNTLYWYLQNLGQGPELLIRYENEEAVDDSQLPKDRFSAERLKGVDSTLKIQPAELGDSAVYLCASSLHRLASHNEQFFGPGTRLTVL.

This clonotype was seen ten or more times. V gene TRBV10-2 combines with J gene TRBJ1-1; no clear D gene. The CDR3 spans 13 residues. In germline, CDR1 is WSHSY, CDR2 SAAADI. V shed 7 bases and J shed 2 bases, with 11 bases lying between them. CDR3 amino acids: CASKEQGNTEAFF. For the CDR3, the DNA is TGCGCCAGCAAGGAGCAAGGTAACACTGAAGCTTTCTTT.

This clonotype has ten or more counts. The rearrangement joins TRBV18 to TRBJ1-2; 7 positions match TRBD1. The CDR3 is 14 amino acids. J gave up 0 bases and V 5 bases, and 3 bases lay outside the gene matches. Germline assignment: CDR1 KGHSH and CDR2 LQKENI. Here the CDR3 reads CASSGDRANYGYTF. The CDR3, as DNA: TGTGCCAGCTCAGGGGACAGAGCTAACTATGGCTACACCTTC.

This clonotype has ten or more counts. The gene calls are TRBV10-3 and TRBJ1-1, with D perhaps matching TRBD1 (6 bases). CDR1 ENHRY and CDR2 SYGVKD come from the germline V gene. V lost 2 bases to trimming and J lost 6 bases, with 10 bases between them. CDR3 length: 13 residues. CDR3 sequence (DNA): TGTGCCATCAGTGAGACAGGGCAGCCTGAAGCTTTCTTT. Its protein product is CAISETGQPEAFF.

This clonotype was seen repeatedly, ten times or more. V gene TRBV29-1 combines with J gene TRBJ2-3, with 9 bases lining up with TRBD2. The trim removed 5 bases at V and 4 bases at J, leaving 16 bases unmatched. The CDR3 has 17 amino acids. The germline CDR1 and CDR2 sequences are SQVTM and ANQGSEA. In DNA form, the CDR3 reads TGCAGCGTTCGTTCTTTGACTAGCGGACAGCTATCAGATACGCAGTATTTT. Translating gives CSVRSLTSGQLSDTQYF.

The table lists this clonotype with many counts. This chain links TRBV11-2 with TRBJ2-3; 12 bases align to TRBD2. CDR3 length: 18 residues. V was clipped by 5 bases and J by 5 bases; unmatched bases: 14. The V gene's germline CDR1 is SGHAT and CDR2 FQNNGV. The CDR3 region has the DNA TGTGCCAGCAGCGCCCGGCCGGGACTAGCGGGTATCGGAGATACGCAGTATTTT. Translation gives CASSARPGLAGIGDTQYF.

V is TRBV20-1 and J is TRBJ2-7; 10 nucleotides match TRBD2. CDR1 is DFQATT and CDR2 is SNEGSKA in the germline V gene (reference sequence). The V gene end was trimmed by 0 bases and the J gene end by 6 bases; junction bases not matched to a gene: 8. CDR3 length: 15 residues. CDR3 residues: CSARDYTSGVSEQYF. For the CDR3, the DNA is TGCAGTGCTAGAGATTACACTAGCGGGGTCTCCGAGCAGTACTTC.

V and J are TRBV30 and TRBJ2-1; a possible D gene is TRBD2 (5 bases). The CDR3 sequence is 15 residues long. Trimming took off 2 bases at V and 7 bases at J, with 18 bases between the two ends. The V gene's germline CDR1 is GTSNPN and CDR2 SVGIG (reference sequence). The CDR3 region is CAWSIGGRRKNEQFF. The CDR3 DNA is TGTGCCTGGAGTATAGGAGGTAGGAGGAAAAATGAGCAGTTCTTC.

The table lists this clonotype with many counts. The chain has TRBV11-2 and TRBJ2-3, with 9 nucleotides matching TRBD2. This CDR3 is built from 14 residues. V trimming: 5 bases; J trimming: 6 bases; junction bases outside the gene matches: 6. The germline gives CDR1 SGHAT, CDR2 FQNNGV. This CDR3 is CASSPNSGSDTQYF. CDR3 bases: TGTGCCAGCAGCCCCAATAGCGGGAGTGATACGCAGTATTTT.

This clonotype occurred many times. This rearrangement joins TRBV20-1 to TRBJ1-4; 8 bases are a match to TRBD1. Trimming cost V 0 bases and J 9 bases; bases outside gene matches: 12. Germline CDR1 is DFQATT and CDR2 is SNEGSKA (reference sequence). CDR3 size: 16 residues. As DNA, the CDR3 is TGCAGTGCTAGAGATCCGGGTCAGGGGGCCTCGAAAAAACTGTTTTTT. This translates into CSARDPGQGASKKLFF.